Described below is a single T cell receptor beta chain sequence and its context. This CDR3 is built from 13 residues. The V gene's germline CDR1 is MDHEN and CDR2 SYDVKM. V lost 3 bases and J 5 bases, leaving 8 bases between the germline ends. The Seattle patients, enrolled during active infection, were followed longitudinally. This entry belongs to a study of blood T cell repertoires in COVID-19. Study as a whole: Both acute and convalescent COVID-19 samples were obtained from the United States, Italy and Spain.

Some clones are missing from TCRdb's copy, which holds only in-frame ones; the method was immunoSEQ multiplex PCR. The sample has about 130,000 clones; roughly four fifths are singletons. The V and J genes are TRBV28 and TRBJ2-1; weak D call: TRBD2 (6 bases). This receptor was identified in a man aged 30-40 years with COVID-19, enrolled during active disease. Sample: peripheral blood. CDR3 bases: TGTGCCAGCAGTTTCCGACTAGACAATGAGCAGTTCTTC. Translated, it gives CASSFRLDNEQFF.